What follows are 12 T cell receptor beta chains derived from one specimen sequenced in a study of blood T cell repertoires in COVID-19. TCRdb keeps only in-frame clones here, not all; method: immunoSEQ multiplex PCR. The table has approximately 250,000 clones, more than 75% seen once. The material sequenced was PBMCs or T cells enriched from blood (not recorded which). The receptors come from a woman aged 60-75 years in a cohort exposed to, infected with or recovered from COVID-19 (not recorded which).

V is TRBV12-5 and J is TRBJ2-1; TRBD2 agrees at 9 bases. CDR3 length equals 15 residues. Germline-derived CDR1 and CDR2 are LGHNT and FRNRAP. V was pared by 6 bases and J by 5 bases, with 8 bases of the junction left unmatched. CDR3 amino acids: CASGPGLALHNEQFF. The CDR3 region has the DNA TGTGCTAGTGGCCCCGGACTAGCGTTACACAATGAGCAGTTCTTC.

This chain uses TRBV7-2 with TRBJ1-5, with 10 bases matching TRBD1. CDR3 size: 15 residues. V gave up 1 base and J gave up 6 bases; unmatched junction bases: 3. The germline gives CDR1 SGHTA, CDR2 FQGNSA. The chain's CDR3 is CASSLEGTGAQPQHF. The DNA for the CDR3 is TGTGCCAGCAGCTTAGAGGGGACAGGGGCTCAGCCCCAGCATTTT.

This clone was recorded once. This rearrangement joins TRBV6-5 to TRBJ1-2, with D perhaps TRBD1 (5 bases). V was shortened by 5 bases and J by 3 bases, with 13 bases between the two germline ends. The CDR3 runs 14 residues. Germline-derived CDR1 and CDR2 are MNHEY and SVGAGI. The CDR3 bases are TGTGCCAGCAGTACTCCGCGGGGGGACTATGGCTACACCTTC. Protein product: CASSTPRGDYGYTF.

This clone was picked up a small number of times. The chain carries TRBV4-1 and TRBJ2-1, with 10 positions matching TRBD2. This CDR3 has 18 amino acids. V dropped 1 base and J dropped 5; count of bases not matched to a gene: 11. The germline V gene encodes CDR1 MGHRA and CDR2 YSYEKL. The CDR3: CASSQVDMGLALHNEQFF. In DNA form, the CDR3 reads TGCGCCAGCAGCCAAGTTGACATGGGACTAGCGCTCCACAATGAGCAGTTCTTC.

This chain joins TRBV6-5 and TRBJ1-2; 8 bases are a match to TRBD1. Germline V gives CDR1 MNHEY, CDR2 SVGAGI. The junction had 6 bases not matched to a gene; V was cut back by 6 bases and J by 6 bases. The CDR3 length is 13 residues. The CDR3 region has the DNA TGTGCCAGCAGGGTATCAGGGGGCGATGGCTACACCTTC. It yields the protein CASRVSGGDGYTF.

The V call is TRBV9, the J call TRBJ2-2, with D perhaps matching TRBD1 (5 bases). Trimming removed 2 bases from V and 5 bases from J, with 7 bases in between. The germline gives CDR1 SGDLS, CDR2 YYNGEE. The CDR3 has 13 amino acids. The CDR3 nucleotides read TGTGCCAGCAGCGTTTCAGGGACCGGGGAGCTGTTTTTT. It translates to CASSVSGTGELFF.

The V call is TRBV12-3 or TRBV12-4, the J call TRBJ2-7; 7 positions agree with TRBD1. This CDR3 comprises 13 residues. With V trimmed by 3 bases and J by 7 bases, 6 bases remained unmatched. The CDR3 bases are TGTGCCAGCAGTTTTGCCTCAGGGGGAGAGCAGTACTTC. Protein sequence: CASSFASGGEQYF.

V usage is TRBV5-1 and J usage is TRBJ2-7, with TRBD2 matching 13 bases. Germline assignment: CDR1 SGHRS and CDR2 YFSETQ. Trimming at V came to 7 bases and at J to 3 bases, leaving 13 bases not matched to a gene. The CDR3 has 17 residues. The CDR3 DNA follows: TGCGCCAGCCGAAAAGATGCCGGGACTAGCGGGAACTACGAGCAGTACTTC. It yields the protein CASRKDAGTSGNYEQYF.

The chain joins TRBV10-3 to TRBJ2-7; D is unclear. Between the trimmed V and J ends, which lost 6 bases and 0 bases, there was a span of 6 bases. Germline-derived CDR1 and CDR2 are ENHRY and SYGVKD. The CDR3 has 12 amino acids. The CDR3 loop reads CAIRGSSYEQYF. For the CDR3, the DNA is TGTGCCATCAGGGGCTCCTCCTACGAGCAGTACTTC.

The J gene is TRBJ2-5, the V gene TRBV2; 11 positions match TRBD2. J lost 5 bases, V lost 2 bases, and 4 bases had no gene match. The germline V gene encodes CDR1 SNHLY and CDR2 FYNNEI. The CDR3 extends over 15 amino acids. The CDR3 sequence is CASSEQLAGAETQYF. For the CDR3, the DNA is TGTGCCAGCAGTGAACAACTAGCGGGAGCCGAGACCCAGTACTTC.

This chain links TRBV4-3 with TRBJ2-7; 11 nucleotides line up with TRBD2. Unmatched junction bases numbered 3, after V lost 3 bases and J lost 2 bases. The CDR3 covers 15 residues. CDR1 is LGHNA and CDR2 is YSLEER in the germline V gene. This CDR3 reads CASSQGTSGTYEQYF. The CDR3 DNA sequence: TGCGCCAGCAGCCAGGGGACTAGCGGAACCTACGAGCAGTACTTC.

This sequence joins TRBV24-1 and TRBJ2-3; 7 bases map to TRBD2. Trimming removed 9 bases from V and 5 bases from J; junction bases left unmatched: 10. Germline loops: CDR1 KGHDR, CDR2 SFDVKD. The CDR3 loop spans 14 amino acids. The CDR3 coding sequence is TGTGCCACCTCGAGGGAGGGGTCGGTAGATACGCAGTATTTT. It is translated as CATSREGSVDTQYF.